Included here is one TCR beta chain sequence, with context. The target antigen is unknown. This entry belongs to a study of monozygotic twins with inflammatory bowel disease. General observations from the study: The inverse Simpson measure of TCRbeta diversity was lower in IBD patients than in healthy co-twins.

The template-switching step introduced UMIs that carried a 6-nucleotide sample barcode. cDNA encoding TCRalpha and TCRbeta underwent two nested PCRs of roughly 17 and 9 cycles, each of which was followed by bead purification. With the 5' RACE reads reprocessed, TCRdb shows one record per CDR3 protein and no DNA. The sample has about 170,000 distinct CDR3 sequences. This CDR3 spans 17 amino acids. The germline gives CDR1 SNHLY, CDR2 FYNNEI. Source material: blood. The chain carries TRBV2 and TRBJ1-1; TCRdb indicates TRBD1, and absent DNA this call remains unverified. This TCR was recovered from a human donor with ulcerative colitis or Crohn's disease, or a healthy co-twin of an affected twin (not recorded which). The CDR3 protein is CASSPDRGFFSNTEAFF.